A single sample gave rise to the 27 T cell receptor beta chains below, sequenced in a study of CD8+ T cells in alopecia areata. Following extraction, RNA underwent reverse transcription to cDNA, which served as the sequencing template. Using immunoSEQ multiplex PCR, the repertoire was profiled, and TCRdb retains in-frame clones only, with some absent. The sample includes approximately 210,000 clones, approximately 70% of them seen just once. Documented treatment: oral pan-JAK inhibitor, 5-10 mg twice daily. The material sequenced was CD4+ T cells sorted from blood, taken between weeks 44 and 45, from a patient treated with tofacitinib. The receptors come from a human donor with alopecia areata.

This clone appeared many times. The chain has TRBV5-1 and TRBJ1-1; 7 bases are shared with TRBD1. This CDR3 comprises 15 residues. Germline values: CDR1 SGHRS, CDR2 YFSETQ. V lost 1 base to trimming and J lost 1 base; unmatched junction nucleotides: 4. CDR3 residues: CASSLRGRENTEAFF. CDR3 in DNA: TGCGCCAGCAGCTTGAGGGGGCGCGAGAACACTGAAGCTTTCTTT. The full variable domain, with the rest looked up from reference TRBV5-1 and TRBJ1-1, is KAGVTQTPRYLIKTRGQQVTLSCSPISGHRSVSWYQQTPGQGLQFLFEYFSETQRNKGNFPGRFSGRQFSNSRSEMNVSTLELGDSALYLCASSLRGRENTEAFFGQGTRLTVV.

The gene calls are TRBV29-1 and TRBJ1-2; tentatively, D is TRBD1 (5 bases). The V gene lost 6 bases and the J gene lost 3 bases, with 14 bases spanning the gap. This CDR3 has 13 amino acids. The germline CDR1 and CDR2 sequences are SQVTM and ANQGSEA. This CDR3 is CSVQGEWDYGYTF. In DNA form, the CDR3 reads TGCAGCGTGCAGGGTGAATGGGACTATGGCTACACCTTC.

CDR3 sequence reads: CASSEEGFDYTF. DNA for the CDR3: TGTGCCAGCAGTGAGGAAGGGTTTGACTACACCTTC. The genes are TRBV2 and TRBJ1-2, with D uncertain. Germline V gives CDR1 SNHLY, CDR2 FYNNEI. The ends were cut back, 3 bases at V and 10 bases at J, with 12 bases in the middle. CDR3 length: 12 residues.

For the CDR3, the DNA is TGTGCCAGCAGCGAAATCCCCGGGGCCAACGTCCTGACTTTC. Its translation: CASSEIPGANVLTF. V usage is TRBV7-6 and J usage is TRBJ2-6; D uncertain. The CDR3 sequence is 14 residues long. Per the germline V gene, CDR1 is SGHVS and CDR2 is FNYEAQ. V was clipped by 5 bases and J by 4 bases, with 9 bases between them. The variable domain in full, with the rest retrieved from reference TRBV7-6 and TRBJ2-6, is GAGVSQSPRYKVTKRGQDVALRCDPISGHVSLYWYRQALGQGPEFLTYFNYEAQQDKSGLPNDRFSAERPEGSISTLTIQRTEQRDSAMYRCASSEIPGANVLTFGAGSRLTVL.

The chain employs TRBV5-4 and TRBJ2-2, with 8 positions matching TRBD2. Looked up from germline, CDR1 is SGHNT and CDR2 is YYREEE (reference sequence). The CDR3 covers 14 residues. J lost 2 bases, V lost 10 bases, and 7 bases had no gene match. CDR3 in DNA: TGTGCCCACCGGGAGGGCCCTAACACCGGGGAGCTGTTTTTT. Residues: CAHREGPNTGELFF.

The chain couples TRBV30 to TRBJ2-1; 12 bases are shared with TRBD2. Trimming took 5 bases from V and 4 from J; bases not matched to a gene: 0. CDR1 is GTSNPN, CDR2 SVGIG, per germline (reference sequence). The CDR3 extends over 13 amino acids. In DNA form, the CDR3 reads TGTGCCTGGGGACTAGCGGGATACAATGAGCAGTTCTTC. Amino acid sequence: CAWGLAGYNEQFF.

The CDR3 coding sequence is TGTGCCAGCAGCTTACTGGGGCAGGATAATTCACCCCTCCACTTT. This codes for CASSLLGQDNSPLHF. This rearrangement joins TRBV7-3 to TRBJ1-6; tentative D call: TRBD1 (5 bases). The V and J ends lost 2 bases and 5 bases respectively, with 10 bases between them. In germline, CDR1 is SGHTA, CDR2 FQGTGA. The CDR3 loop spans 15 amino acids.

The chain is built from TRBV30 and TRBJ2-2; 9 positions match TRBD1. Germline CDR1 and CDR2: GTSNPN and SVGIG (reference sequence). The CDR3 is 15 amino acids. Trimming cost V 3 bases and J 1 base; bases outside gene matches: 3. The DNA of the CDR3 is TGTGCCTGGAGCACGGGACAGGGGAACACCGGGGAGCTGTTTTTT. It yields the protein CAWSTGQGNTGELFF.

V gene TRBV5-1 combines with J gene TRBJ1-6; no firm D call. Trimming removed 0 bases from V and 9 bases from J, with 13 bases in between. The CDR3 is made up of 15 amino acids. Germline assignment: CDR1 SGHRS and CDR2 YFSETQ. CDR3 in amino acids: CASSLEGGSTSPLHF. Written as DNA, the CDR3 is TGCGCCAGCAGCTTGGAGGGTGGAAGTACTTCACCCCTCCACTTT.

The rearrangement links TRBV18 to TRBJ2-1, with D perhaps matching TRBD2 (6 bases). The CDR3 runs 14 residues. V was trimmed by 3 bases and J by 10 bases, leaving 16 bases between them. The V gene's germline CDR1 is KGHSH and CDR2 LQKENI. The CDR3 nucleotides are TGTGCCAGCTCACCTGGGCGCGGGATGAACGAGCAGTTCTTC. This translates into CASSPGRGMNEQFF. The entire variable domain, with the rest obtained from reference TRBV18 and TRBJ2-1, is as follows: NAGVMQNPRHLVRRRGQEARLRCSPMKGHSHVYWYRQLPEEGLKFMVYLQKENIIDESGMPKERFSAEFPKEGPSILRIQQVVRGDSAAYFCASSPGRGMNEQFFGPGTRLTVL.

In this sample, this clone turned up once. The J gene is TRBJ2-3, the V gene TRBV9; 9 bases align to TRBD2. From germline, CDR1 is SGDLS and CDR2 YYNGEE. The CDR3 is 16 amino acids. V lost 2 bases and J lost 2; bases outside the gene matches: 6. The CDR3: CASSVLAGAHTDTQYF. The CDR3 DNA reads as TGTGCCAGCAGCGTCTTAGCGGGGGCCCACACAGATACGCAGTATTTT.

The CDR3 nucleotides read TGTGCCTGGAGTGTACAACAGAGCTATGGCTACACCTTC. Its protein product is CAWSVQQSYGYTF. This sequence joins TRBV30 and TRBJ1-2; D gene ambiguous. Between the trimmed V and J ends, which lost 0 bases and 4 bases, there was a span of 9 bases. The CDR3 spans 13 residues. Germline V gene data show CDR1 as GTSNPN and CDR2 as SVGIG (reference sequence).

This clone came up many times. The chain recombines TRBV19 with TRBJ1-6; tentative D call: TRBD1 (6 bases). The CDR3 is made up of 13 amino acids. With 7 bases removed from V and 12 bases from J, the gap between germline ends came to 16 bases. Germline lookup yields CDR1 LNHDA and CDR2 SQIVND (reference sequence). CDR3 nucleotide sequence: TGTGCCAGTAACACGGGACACCAACAACCCCTCCACTTT. This translates into CASNTGHQQPLHF.

This clone has more than one count but fewer than ten. The sample holds other DNA sequences that translate to the same CDR3. J is TRBJ1-2 and V is TRBV6-5; weak D call: TRBD1 (6 bases). This CDR3 is 13 amino acids long. The germline CDR1 and CDR2 sequences are MNHEY and SVGAGI. Trimming took 5 bases from V and 2 from J, leaving 9 bases between them. Here the CDR3 reads CASSPTGNYGYTF. Here the CDR3 DNA reads TGTGCCAGCAGTCCAACAGGGAACTATGGCTACACCTTC.

V is TRBV9 and J is TRBJ2-5; D is perhaps TRBD1 or TRBD2 (5 bases each). CDR1 is SGDLS and CDR2 is YYNGEE in the germline V gene. The CDR3 sequence is 14 residues long. The V end lost 2 bases, the J end lost 5 bases, and 13 bases lay between the germline ends. CDR3 in amino acids: CASSVEGTGETQYF. The CDR3 coding sequence is TGTGCCAGCAGCGTCGAGGGGACGGGGGAGACCCAGTACTTC.

This chain connects TRBV9 to TRBJ1-2, with unresolved D. V was clipped by 4 bases and J by 4 bases, with 11 bases between them. The CDR3 covers 13 residues. The germline V gene encodes CDR1 SGDLS and CDR2 YYNGEE. CDR3 bases: TGTGCCAGCAGCCTTGGTGACACCTATGGCTACACCTTC. Protein: CASSLGDTYGYTF. Full variable domain (missing parts from reference TRBV9 and TRBJ1-2): DSGVTQTPKHLITATGQRVTLRCSPRSGDLSVYWYQQSLDQGLQFLIQYYNGEERAKGNILERFSAQQFPDLHSELNLSSLELGDSALYFCASSLGDTYGYTFGSGTRLTVV.

This clone was detected only once. The V call is TRBV7-2, the J call TRBJ2-6; TRBD1 matches at 8 bases. The J segment lost 0 bases and the V segment lost 5 bases, leaving 6 bases of the junction unmatched. This CDR3 contains 17 residues. Germline V gene data show CDR1 as SGHTA and CDR2 as FQGNSA. The CDR3 spells CASSLRTGLSGANVLTF. Written as DNA, the CDR3 is TGTGCCAGCAGCCTAAGGACAGGGCTCTCTGGGGCCAACGTCCTGACTTTC. Variable domain in full (rest from reference TRBV7-2 and TRBJ2-6): GAGVSQSPSNKVTEKGKDVELRCDPISGHTALYWYRQSLGQGLEFLIYFQGNSAPDKSGLPSDRFSAERTGGSVSTLTIQRTQQEDSAVYLCASSLRTGLSGANVLTFGAGSRLTVL.

This clone was counted only a few times. This CDR3 is CASSLRINYGYTF. The CDR3, as DNA: TGTGCCAGCAGTTTGAGGATTAACTATGGCTACACCTTC. The rearrangement uses TRBV28 and TRBJ1-2; D is unresolved. Germline-derived CDR1 and CDR2 are MDHEN and SYDVKM. Trimming pared 3 bases from V and 1 base from J, leaving 6 bases between. CDR3 length: 13 amino acids.

The chain combines TRBV5-1 with TRBJ2-7; possible D gene TRBD2, 7 bases. Germline V gene lookup returns CDR1 SGHRS and CDR2 YFSETQ. V lost 0 bases and J lost 1, with 11 bases in between. The CDR3 spans 15 residues. The CDR3 DNA is TGCGCCAGCAGCTTGGGCGGGGGCAAGTCCTACGAGCAGTACTTC. Amino acid sequence: CASSLGGGKSYEQYF.

The CDR3 reads CASSLVRGDEQYF. The CDR3 nucleotides are TGTGCCAGCAGCCTGGTCAGGGGGGACGAGCAGTACTTC. The chain links TRBV7-2 to TRBJ2-7; possibly TRBD1 for D (7 bases). CDR1 and CDR2 (germline): SGHTA, FQGNSA. This CDR3 has 13 residues. The V end lost 5 bases, the J end lost 5 bases, and 13 bases lay between the germline ends.

J is TRBJ1-4 and V is TRBV2, with 7 bases lining up with TRBD1. The CDR3 spans 13 residues. The V gene end was trimmed by 6 bases and the J gene end by 7 bases; junction bases not matched to a gene: 5. The V gene's germline CDR1 is SNHLY and CDR2 FYNNEI. The CDR3 nucleotides read TGTGCCAGCAGAGGGGACAGTGGTGAAAAACTGTTTTTT. Translation: CASRGDSGEKLFF.

The J gene is TRBJ1-6, the V gene TRBV2; D is perhaps TRBD1 (5 bases). Trimming cost V 4 bases and J 5 bases, with 9 bases left between them. In germline, CDR1 is SNHLY, CDR2 FYNNEI. This CDR3 contains 14 residues. The DNA of the CDR3 is TGTGCCAGCAGTGTAAGGGGTGATAATTCACCCCTCCACTTT. Its protein is CASSVRGDNSPLHF.

This clone appeared a few times. J is TRBJ1-1 and V is TRBV29-1; possibly TRBD1 for D (5 bases). Germline loops: CDR1 SQVTM, CDR2 ANQGSEA. The V end was cut by 4 bases, the J end by 5 bases, with 14 bases between. The CDR3 loop spans 13 amino acids. The CDR3, as DNA: TGCAGCGTTGCTGTGGGGGTGAGGACTGAAGCTTTCTTT. This sequence encodes CSVAVGVRTEAFF.

This rearrangement joins TRBV7-2 to TRBJ1-2; 9 bases are shared with TRBD1. Germline-derived CDR1 and CDR2 are SGHTA and FQGNSA. This CDR3 contains 14 residues. With V trimmed by 5 bases and J by 4 bases, 5 bases remained unmatched. In nucleotides, the CDR3 is TGTGCCAGCAGCCCCGGACAGGGGACCTATGGCTACACCTTC. Its translation: CASSPGQGTYGYTF.

This sequence joins TRBV7-2 and TRBJ1-5; no reliable D call. Germline V gene sequence: CDR1 SGHTA, CDR2 FQGNSA. CDR3 length: 15 residues. Trimming removed 2 bases at V and 3 bases at J, with 11 bases between. CDR3 sequence reads: CASSLNTAPNQPQHF. The CDR3 DNA reads TGTGCCAGCAGCTTAAATACGGCACCCAATCAGCCCCAGCATTTT.

The chain is built from TRBV7-2 and TRBJ2-3; TRBD2 is a possible D gene (6 bases). The germline V gene has CDR1 SGHTA and CDR2 FQGNSA. V gave up 5 bases and J gave up 1 base, with 10 bases separating them. The CDR3 is 14 residues long. This CDR3 reads CASSPGLGTDTQYF. CDR3 nucleotides: TGTGCCAGCAGCCCGGGACTTGGCACAGATACGCAGTATTTT.

J is TRBJ1-1 and V is TRBV7-8; D unresolved. V lost 1 base and J 0 bases, leaving 6 bases between the germline ends. CDR1 and CDR2 from the germline V gene are SGHVS and FQNEAQ. The CDR3 contains 14 residues. CDR3 sequence reads: CASSLGALNTEAFF. CDR3 bases: TGTGCCAGCAGCTTAGGGGCATTGAACACTGAAGCTTTCTTT.